One and the same sample provided the 21 T cell receptor beta chains below, sequenced in a study of T cells after yellow fever vaccination. TCRdb reprocessed the 5' RACE reads with MiXCR, giving one entry per CDR3 protein. The table shows some 100,000 distinct CDR3 sequences, with approximately 9% occurring only once. Material: CD8+ T cells not binding an NS4B(214-222) dextramer, sorted from PBMCs, obtained around 15 days after the first yellow fever vaccination. The receptors shown here come from a man between 18 and 35 years old who received the YFV17D yellow fever vaccine.

This chain connects TRBV7-3 to TRBJ2-2, with D possibly called TRBD1 or TRBD2 (5 bases each). Trimming stripped 2 bases from V and 5 bases from J, with 9 bases between. Germline V gene sequence: CDR1 SGHTA, CDR2 FQGTGA. The CDR3 extends over 14 amino acids. As DNA, the CDR3 is TGTGCCAGCAGCTTATCGGGGCCGACCGGGGAGCTGTTTTTT. Encoded protein: CASSLSGPTGELFF.

Only a few counts were recorded for this clonotype. The CDR3 DNA sequence: TGTGCCACCATAGAATCGGGAGATACGCAGTATTTT. It specifies CATIESGDTQYF. The genes are TRBV12-3 or TRBV12-4 and TRBJ2-3; D gene unclear. Trimming removed 10 bases at V and 5 bases at J, with 13 bases between. The CDR3 sequence is 12 residues long.

The chain is built from TRBV12-3 or TRBV12-4 and TRBJ2-1; 15 nucleotides match TRBD2. V shed 4 bases, J shed 6 bases, and the junction held 1 base outside the gene matches. The CDR3 consists of 15 residues. CDR3 DNA sequence: TGTGCCAGCAGTTGGACTAGCGGGGGGGCCAATGAGCAGTTCTTC. This gives the protein CASSWTSGGANEQFF.

The chain couples TRBV6-5 to TRBJ2-7, with D perhaps given as TRBD1 or TRBD2 (6 bases each). This CDR3 region has 15 residues. Per the germline V gene, CDR1 is MNHEY and CDR2 is SVGAGI. V lost 1 base and J lost 6, with 16 bases in between. The CDR3 reads CASSYFPGRGLEQYF. The CDR3 DNA reads as TGTGCCAGCAGTTACTTCCCGGGACGGGGGCTCGAGCAGTACTTC.

The chain carries TRBV15 and TRBJ1-6, with D unresolved. CDR1 is LNHNV, CDR2 YYDKDF, per germline (reference sequence). Trimming pared 6 bases from V and 4 bases from J, leaving 19 bases between. The CDR3 totals 17 residues. The CDR3 loop reads CATSPWTSEDYNSPLHF. The CDR3 region has the DNA TGTGCCACCAGTCCTTGGACCTCCGAGGATTATAATTCACCCCTCCACTTT. Based on the CDR3 plus reference TRBV15 and TRBJ1-6, the full variable domain is DAMVIQNPRYQVTQFGKPVTLSCSQTLNHNVMYWYQQKSSQAPKLLFHYYDKDFNNEADTPDNFQSRRPNTSFCFLDIRSPGLGDTAMYLCATSPWTSEDYNSPLHFGNGTRLTVT.

The genes are TRBV13 and TRBJ2-1; D gene ambiguous. The CDR3 runs to 13 residues. CDR1 is PRHDT and CDR2 is FYEKMQ in the germline V gene (reference sequence). The ends were cut back, 0 bases at V and 6 bases at J, with 6 bases in the middle. The CDR3 protein is CASSLGAVNEQFF. In DNA, the CDR3 is TGTGCCAGCAGCTTAGGGGCAGTCAATGAGCAGTTCTTC.

The chain joins TRBV4-2 to TRBJ2-2; 10 bases are a match to TRBD2. Germline V gene lookup returns CDR1 LGHNA and CDR2 YNFKEQ. V lost 0 bases and J lost 0; bases outside the gene matches: 4. This CDR3 spans 18 amino acids. DNA of the CDR3: TGTGCCAGCAGCCAAGAGTTAGCGGGGGGAACGAACACCGGGGAGCTGTTTTTT. It yields the protein CASSQELAGGTNTGELFF.

The chain combines TRBV6-6 with TRBJ1-1; D is unresolved. CDR1 MNHNY and CDR2 SVGAGI come from the germline V gene (reference sequence). The CDR3 loop spans 12 amino acids. Trimming left V 2 bases short and J 6 bases short, with 7 bases between. This CDR3 is CASSYGSAEAFF. The CDR3 nucleotides read TGTGCCAGCAGTTACGGGTCTGCTGAAGCTTTCTTT.

This clonotype was seen only a few times. The gene calls are TRBV5-6 and TRBJ2-5, with TRBD1 matching over 7 bases. Germline values: CDR1 SGHDT, CDR2 YYEEEE. There are 16 residues in the CDR3. V shed 4 bases and J 6 bases; nucleotides not matched to a gene: 15. The CDR3 is CASSPVIRQGGKTQYF. CDR3 nucleotides: TGTGCCAGCAGCCCGGTAATTAGACAGGGTGGAAAGACCCAGTACTTC.

This clonotype was seen ten or more times. The chain couples TRBV10-3 to TRBJ2-2; perhaps D is TRBD1 or TRBD2 (6 bases each). Trimming cost V 6 bases and J 0 bases, with 14 bases left between them. The CDR3 is made up of 16 amino acids. The germline CDR1 and CDR2 sequences are ENHRY and SYGVKD. In DNA form, the CDR3 reads TGTGCCATCAGCGTTAGGGGGGCCGCGAACACCGGGGAGCTGTTTTTT. Its translation is CAISVRGAANTGELFF.

This clonotype has only a few counts. This chain connects TRBV27 to TRBJ2-3; 7 nucleotides match TRBD2. Germline V gene lookup returns CDR1 MNHEY and CDR2 SMNVEV (reference sequence). V was clipped by 6 bases and J by 6 bases; unmatched bases: 12. The CDR3 covers 15 residues. The CDR3 region is CASSITWAGDDTQYF. The CDR3 DNA is TGTGCCAGCAGCATTACATGGGCGGGAGACGATACGCAGTATTTT.

This clonotype was detected only a few times. This rearrangement joins TRBV20-1 to TRBJ2-3; 9 bases line up with TRBD2. Trimming took 5 bases from V and 1 from J; bases not matched to a gene: 13. This CDR3 has 17 amino acids. CDR1 and CDR2 from the germline V gene are DFQATT and SNEGSKA (reference sequence). CDR3 sequence: CSAGRGDSGGGTDTQYF. The CDR3 bases are TGCAGTGCTGGAAGGGGAGATAGCGGGGGAGGCACAGATACGCAGTATTTT.

The chain joins TRBV9 to TRBJ2-3; D is perhaps TRBD1 (5 bases). Germline assignment: CDR1 SGDLS and CDR2 YYNGEE. Trimming took off 4 bases at V and 5 bases at J, with 11 bases between the two ends. The CDR3 loop spans 13 amino acids. CDR3 DNA: TGTGCCAGCAGCTTCAGACAGATAGATACGCAGTATTTT. It encodes CASSFRQIDTQYF.

This clonotype has a handful of counts. V is TRBV4-1 and J is TRBJ2-7; the D is unclear. CDR3 size: 14 residues. Germline CDR1 and CDR2: MGHRA and YSYEKL. V gave up 0 bases and J gave up 3 bases, with 9 bases separating them. The CDR3 is CASSQEKGIYEQYF. For the CDR3, the DNA is TGCGCCAGCAGCCAAGAAAAAGGGATCTACGAGCAGTACTTC.

The gene calls are TRBV5-5 and TRBJ2-3; 9 nucleotides line up with TRBD2. This CDR3 comprises 16 residues. V was pared by 2 bases and J by 2 bases, with 6 bases of the junction left unmatched. CDR1 is SGHKS, CDR2 YYEKEE, per germline (reference sequence). CDR3 sequence (DNA): TGTGCCAGCAGCTTCCGACTAGCGGAACCCACAGATACGCAGTATTTT. It specifies CASSFRLAEPTDTQYF.

This clonotype was observed a handful of times. Relative to the germline gene, one junction end is altered; a read error may explain this. The chain employs TRBV7-7 and TRBJ2-1; D unresolved. The germline gives CDR1 SSHAT, CDR2 FNYEAQ (reference sequence). CDR3 length equals 14 residues. The CDR3 spells CASSLEVKDNEQFF. The CDR3 nucleotides read TGTGCTAGCAGCTTAGAAGTTAAGGACAATGAGCAGTTCTTC.

There are a few counts of this clonotype. In DNA, the CDR3 is TGCGCCAGCAGCTACCGGGACAGGGGCACTGAAGCTTTCTTT. Translating it yields CASSYRDRGTEAFF. V is TRBV5-1 and J is TRBJ1-1, with TRBD1 matching 10 bases. V was pared by 3 bases and J by 4 bases, with 3 bases of the junction left unmatched. Germline assignment: CDR1 SGHRS and CDR2 YFSETQ. This CDR3 region has 14 residues.

Only a few counts were recorded for this clonotype. V and J are TRBV25-1 and TRBJ2-4; D unclear. The V gene lost 10 bases and the J gene lost 1 base, with 20 bases spanning the gap. Germline values: CDR1 MGHDK, CDR2 SYGVNS. This CDR3 is 16 amino acids long. The CDR3 region has the DNA TGTGCCACTTCCCCCCCGCTGGTTGGGGCCAAAAACATTCAGTACTTC. This sequence encodes CATSPPLVGAKNIQYF.

This clonotype was seen more than once but under ten times. V and J are TRBV2 and TRBJ2-2; D uncertain. Germline CDR1 reads SNHLY; CDR2 reads FYNNEI. Trimming pared 6 bases from V and 9 bases from J, leaving 14 bases between. This CDR3 comprises 13 residues. CDR3 loop: CASRSRTFWELFF. CDR3 nucleotides: TGTGCCAGCAGAAGCAGGACGTTCTGGGAGCTGTTTTTT.

This clonotype was recorded a few times. The chain is built from TRBV10-2 and TRBJ2-2; D not resolved. Germline CDR1 WSHSY, CDR2 SAAADI. This CDR3 contains 10 residues. Trimming stripped 8 bases from V and 7 bases from J, with 5 bases between. DNA of the CDR3: TGCGCCAGCCTGGGCGGGGAGCTGTTTTTT. It codes for CASLGGELFF.

V gene TRBV20-1 combines with J gene TRBJ1-5, with D possibly being TRBD1 (5 bases). The V and J ends lost 1 base and 2 bases respectively, with 15 bases between them. Germline assignment: CDR1 DFQATT and CDR2 SNEGSKA (reference sequence). This CDR3 has 16 residues. The CDR3 DNA is TGCAGTGCTAGAGTTATTGCGGGGGGAGGCAATCAGCCCCAGCATTTT. Translation gives CSARVIAGGGNQPQHF.